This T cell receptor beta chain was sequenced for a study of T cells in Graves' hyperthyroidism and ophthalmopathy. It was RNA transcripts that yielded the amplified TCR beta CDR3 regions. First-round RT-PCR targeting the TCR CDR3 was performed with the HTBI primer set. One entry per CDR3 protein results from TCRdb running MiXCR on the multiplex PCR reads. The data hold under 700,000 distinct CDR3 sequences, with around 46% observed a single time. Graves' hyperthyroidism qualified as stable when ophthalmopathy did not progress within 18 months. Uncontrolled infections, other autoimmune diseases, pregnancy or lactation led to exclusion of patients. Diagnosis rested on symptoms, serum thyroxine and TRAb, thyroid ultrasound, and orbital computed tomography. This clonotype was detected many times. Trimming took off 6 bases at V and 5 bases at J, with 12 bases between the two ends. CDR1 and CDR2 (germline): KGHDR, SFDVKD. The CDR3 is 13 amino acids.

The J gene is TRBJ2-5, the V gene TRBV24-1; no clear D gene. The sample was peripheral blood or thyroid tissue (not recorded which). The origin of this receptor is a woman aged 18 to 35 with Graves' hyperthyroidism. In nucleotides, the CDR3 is TGTGCCACCAGTATTACGGGTTTGGAGACCCAGTACTTC. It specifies CATSITGLETQYF.